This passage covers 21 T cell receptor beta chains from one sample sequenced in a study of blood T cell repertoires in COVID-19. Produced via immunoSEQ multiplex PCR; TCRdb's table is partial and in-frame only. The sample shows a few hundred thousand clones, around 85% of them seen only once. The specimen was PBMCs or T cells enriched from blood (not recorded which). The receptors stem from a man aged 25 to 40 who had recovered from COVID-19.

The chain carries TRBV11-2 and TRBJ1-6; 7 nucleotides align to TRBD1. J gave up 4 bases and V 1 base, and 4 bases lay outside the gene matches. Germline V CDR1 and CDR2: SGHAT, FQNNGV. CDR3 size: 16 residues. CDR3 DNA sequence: TGTGCCAGCAGCTTAGCCCGGGGACAGTATAATTCACCCCTCCACTTT. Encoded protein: CASSLARGQYNSPLHF.

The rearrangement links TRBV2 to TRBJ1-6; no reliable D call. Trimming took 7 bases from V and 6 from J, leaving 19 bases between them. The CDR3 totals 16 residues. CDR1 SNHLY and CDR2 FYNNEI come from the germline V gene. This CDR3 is CASTYRTGAVNSPLHF. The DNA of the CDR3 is TGTGCCAGCACCTACCGAACGGGAGCCGTTAATTCACCCCTCCACTTT.

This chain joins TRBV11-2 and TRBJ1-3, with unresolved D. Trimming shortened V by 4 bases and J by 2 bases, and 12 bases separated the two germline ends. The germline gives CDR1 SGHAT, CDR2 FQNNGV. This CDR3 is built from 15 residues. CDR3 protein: CASSWRREAGNTIYF. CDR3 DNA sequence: TGTGCCAGCAGCTGGCGTCGGGAGGCTGGAAACACCATATATTTT.

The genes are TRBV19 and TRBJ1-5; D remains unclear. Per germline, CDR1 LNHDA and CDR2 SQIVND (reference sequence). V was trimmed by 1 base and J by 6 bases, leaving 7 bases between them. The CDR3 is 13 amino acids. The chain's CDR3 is CASSIVEGQPQHF. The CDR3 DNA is TGTGCCAGTAGTATAGTAGAGGGTCAGCCCCAGCATTTT.

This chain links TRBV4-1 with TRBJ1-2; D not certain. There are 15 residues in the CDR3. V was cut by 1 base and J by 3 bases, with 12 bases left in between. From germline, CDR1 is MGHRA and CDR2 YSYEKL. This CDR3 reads CASSQGSVRYYGYTF. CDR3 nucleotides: TGCGCCAGCAGCCAAGGCTCGGTCCGCTACTATGGCTACACCTTC.

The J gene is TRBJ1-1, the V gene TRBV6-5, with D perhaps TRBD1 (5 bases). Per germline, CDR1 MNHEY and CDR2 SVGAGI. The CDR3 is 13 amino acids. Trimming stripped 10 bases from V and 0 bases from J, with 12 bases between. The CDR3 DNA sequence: TGTGCCACCGAAGACAGCTTGAACACTGAAGCTTTCTTT. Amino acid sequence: CATEDSLNTEAFF.

CDR3 in amino acids: CATSRVRAQGTEAFF. The CDR3 DNA follows: TGTGCCACCAGCAGAGTCCGGGCCCAGGGCACTGAAGCTTTCTTT. The chain carries TRBV15 and TRBJ1-1, with D possibly TRBD1 on 5 matching bases. This CDR3 spans 15 amino acids. Germline CDR1 reads LNHNV; CDR2 reads YYDKDF (reference sequence). The V end was cut by 1 base, the J end by 4 bases, with 13 bases between. Combining the CDR3 with reference TRBV15 and TRBJ1-1 gives the whole variable domain DAMVIQNPRYQVTQFGKPVTLSCSQTLNHNVMYWYQQKSSQAPKLLFHYYDKDFNNEADTPDNFQSRRPNTSFCFLDIRSPGLGDTAMYLCATSRVRAQGTEAFFGQGTRLTVV.

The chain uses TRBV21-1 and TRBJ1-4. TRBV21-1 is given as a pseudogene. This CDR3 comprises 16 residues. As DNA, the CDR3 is TGTGCCAGCAGCAGCGTAACCGGGGGTCTTAATGAAAAACTGTTTTTT. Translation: CASSSVTGGLNEKLFF.

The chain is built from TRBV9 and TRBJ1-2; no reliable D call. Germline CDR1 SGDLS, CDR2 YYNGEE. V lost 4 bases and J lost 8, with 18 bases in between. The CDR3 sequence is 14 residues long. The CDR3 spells CASSPRLYNSGYTF. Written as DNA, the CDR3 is TGTGCCAGCAGCCCTAGACTCTATAACTCCGGCTACACCTTC.

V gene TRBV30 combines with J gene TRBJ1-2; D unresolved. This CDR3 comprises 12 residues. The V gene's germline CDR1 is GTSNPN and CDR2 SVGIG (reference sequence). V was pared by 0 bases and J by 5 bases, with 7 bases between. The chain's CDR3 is CAWSVPEYGYTF. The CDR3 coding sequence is TGTGCCTGGAGTGTGCCAGAATATGGCTACACCTTC.

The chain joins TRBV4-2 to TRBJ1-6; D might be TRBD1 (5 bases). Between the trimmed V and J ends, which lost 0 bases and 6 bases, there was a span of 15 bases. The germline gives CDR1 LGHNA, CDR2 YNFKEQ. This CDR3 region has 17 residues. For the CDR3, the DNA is TGTGCCAGCAGCCAAGAGTTACGGCAGGGCCCTAATTCACCCCTCCACTTT. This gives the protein CASSQELRQGPNSPLHF.

The CDR3, as DNA: TGTGCCAGCAGTGAGAGGAACCACCGGAAGACCCAGTACTTC. This encodes CASSERNHRKTQYF. The V call is TRBV2, the J call TRBJ2-5; D uncertain. With 3 bases removed from V and 6 bases from J, the gap between germline ends came to 14 bases. The germline V gene encodes CDR1 SNHLY and CDR2 FYNNEI. The CDR3 spans 14 residues. Complete variable domain (other parts from reference TRBV2 and TRBJ2-5): EPEVTQTPSHQVTQMGQEVILRCVPISNHLYFYWYRQILGQKVEFLVSFYNNEISEKSEIFDDQFSVERPDGSNFTLKIRSTKLEDSAMYFCASSERNHRKTQYFGPGTRLLVL.

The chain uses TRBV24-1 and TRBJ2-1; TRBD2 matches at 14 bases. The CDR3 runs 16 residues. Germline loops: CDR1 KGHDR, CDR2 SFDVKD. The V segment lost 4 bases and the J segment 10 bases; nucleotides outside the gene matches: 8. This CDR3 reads CATSDSGLAGGREQFF. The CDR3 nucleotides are TGTGCCACCAGTGACTCAGGACTAGCGGGGGGTCGCGAGCAGTTCTTC.

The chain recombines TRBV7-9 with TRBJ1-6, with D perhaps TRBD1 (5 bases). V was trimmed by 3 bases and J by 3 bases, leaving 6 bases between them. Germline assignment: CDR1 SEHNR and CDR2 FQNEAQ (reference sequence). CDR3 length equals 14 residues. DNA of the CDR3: TGTGCCAGCAGCTTCCAGGGCTATAATTCACCCCTCCACTTT. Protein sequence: CASSFQGYNSPLHF.

As DNA, the CDR3 is TGCGCCAGCCGGGACAGTGACTATAATTCACCCCTCCACTTT. This sequence encodes CASRDSDYNSPLHF. The gene calls are TRBV10-2 and TRBJ1-6; TRBD1 aligns across 7 bases. The CDR3 runs 14 residues. Germline-derived CDR1 and CDR2 are WSHSY and SAAADI. V shed 8 bases, J shed 3 bases, and the junction held 4 bases outside the gene matches.

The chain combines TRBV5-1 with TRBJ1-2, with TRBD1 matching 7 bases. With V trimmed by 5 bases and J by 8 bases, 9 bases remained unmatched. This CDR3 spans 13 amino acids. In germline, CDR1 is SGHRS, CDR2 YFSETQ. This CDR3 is CASRATGNDGYTF. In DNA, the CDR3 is TGCGCCAGCAGGGCGACAGGGAATGACGGCTACACCTTC.

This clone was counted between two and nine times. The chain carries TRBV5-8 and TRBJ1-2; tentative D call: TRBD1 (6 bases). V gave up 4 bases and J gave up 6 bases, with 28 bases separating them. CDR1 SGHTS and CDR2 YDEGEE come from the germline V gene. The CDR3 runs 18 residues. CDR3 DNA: TGTGCCAGCAGCAAACCGACAGGCACCTTAGGGAGGGTGGATGGCTACACCTTC. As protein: CASSKPTGTLGRVDGYTF.

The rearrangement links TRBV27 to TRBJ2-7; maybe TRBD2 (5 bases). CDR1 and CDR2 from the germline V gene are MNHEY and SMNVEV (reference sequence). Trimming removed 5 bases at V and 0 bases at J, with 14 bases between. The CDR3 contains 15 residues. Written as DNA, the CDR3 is TGTGCCAGCAGTCTGTCCAGCGGAACCTCCTACGAGCAGTACTTC. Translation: CASSLSSGTSYEQYF.

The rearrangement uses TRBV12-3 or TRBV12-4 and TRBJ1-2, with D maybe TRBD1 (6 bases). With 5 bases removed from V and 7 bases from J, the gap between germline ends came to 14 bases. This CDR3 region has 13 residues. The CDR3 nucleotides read TGTGCCAGCAGTATCCAGGGGTTCGGTGGCTACACCTTC. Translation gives CASSIQGFGGYTF.

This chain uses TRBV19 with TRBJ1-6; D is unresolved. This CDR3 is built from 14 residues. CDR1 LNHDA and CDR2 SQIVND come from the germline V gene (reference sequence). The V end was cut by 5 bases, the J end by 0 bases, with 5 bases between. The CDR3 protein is CASSLGSYNSPLHF. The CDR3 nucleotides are TGTGCCAGTAGTCTCGGCTCCTATAATTCACCCCTCCACTTT.

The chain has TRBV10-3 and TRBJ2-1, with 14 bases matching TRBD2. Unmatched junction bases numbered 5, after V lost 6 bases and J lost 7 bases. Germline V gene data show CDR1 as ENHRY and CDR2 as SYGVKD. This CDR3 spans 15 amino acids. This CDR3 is CAIRATSGGGNEQFF. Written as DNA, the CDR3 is TGTGCCATCAGGGCGACTAGCGGGGGGGGGAATGAGCAGTTCTTC.